The 30 T cell receptor beta chains below were found in one sample sequenced in a study of vaccination effects on CD4 cells after COVID-19. These receptors' targets are unknown. Viral peptide pool expansion of antigen-specific CD4+ T cells preceded sequencing in the ViraFEST assay. After around 10 days in culture, the CD4+ T cells were isolated. Infection with SARS-CoV-2 occurred in the person between March and December 2020, and PCR confirmed it. Measured with immunoSEQ multiplex PCR; TCRdb has only the in-frame clones, and not every one. In the table there are approximately 22,000 clones, about 80% of which are singletons. Sequencing was performed on CD4+ T cells from PBMCs cultured with a peptide pool, taken before COVID-19 vaccination. All receptors come from a human donor who had a prior SARS-CoV-2 infection.

The gene calls are TRBV4-2 and TRBJ1-5; D is unclear. Trimming pared 0 bases from V and 4 bases from J, leaving 10 bases between. The CDR3 spans 15 residues. Germline V CDR1 and CDR2: LGHNA, YNFKEQ. CDR3: CASSQDFGGNQPQHF. In DNA, the CDR3 is TGTGCCAGCAGCCAAGATTTCGGAGGAAATCAGCCCCAGCATTTT.

V usage is TRBV18 and J usage is TRBJ2-7, with a weak D call TRBD2 (5 bases). In germline, CDR1 is KGHSH, CDR2 LQKENI. This CDR3 region has 15 residues. V was clipped by 1 base and J by 7 bases, with 17 bases between them. The CDR3 here is CASSPLVPLTGEQYF. The CDR3 coding sequence is TGTGCCAGCTCACCACTGGTTCCATTGACGGGGGAGCAGTACTTC.

V gene TRBV7-9 combines with J gene TRBJ2-7; D may be TRBD1 (5 bases). The CDR3 contains 16 residues. Trimming shortened V by 5 bases and J by 0 bases, and 17 bases separated the two germline ends. Germline V gene data show CDR1 as SEHNR and CDR2 as FQNEAQ (reference sequence). CDR3 DNA sequence: TGTGCCAGCAGCCAAATGCAGGGAAGACTCTCCTACGAGCAGTACTTC. Amino acids: CASSQMQGRLSYEQYF.

The genes are TRBV6-1 and TRBJ2-3; D may be TRBD2 (7 bases). Germline CDR1 and CDR2: MNHNS and SASEGT. V gave up 2 bases and J gave up 4 bases, with 16 bases separating them. CDR3 length: 16 residues. The CDR3 here is CASSERGGRSPDTQYF. The DNA for the CDR3 is TGTGCCAGCAGTGAAAGGGGGGGGCGCAGCCCAGATACGCAGTATTTT.

This clone was seen just once. This chain connects TRBV20-1 to TRBJ2-1; D is undetermined. This CDR3 has 11 residues. In germline, CDR1 is DFQATT, CDR2 SNEGSKA (reference sequence). Trimming shortened V by 6 bases and J by 9 bases, and 12 bases separated the two germline ends. CDR3 amino acids: CSASGPAEQFF. Written as DNA, the CDR3 is TGCAGTGCCTCTGGACCCGCTGAGCAGTTCTTC.

The rearrangement joins TRBV7-9 to TRBJ2-1; 10 bases agree with TRBD1. CDR3 length: 15 amino acids. Germline CDR1 reads SEHNR; CDR2 reads FQNEAQ (reference sequence). The V segment lost 5 bases and the J segment 4 bases; nucleotides outside the gene matches: 5. The DNA of the CDR3 is TGTGCCAGCAGCCAGGGACAGGGGAGGTACAATGAGCAGTTCTTC. Translated: CASSQGQGRYNEQFF.

V usage is TRBV3-1 (or the pseudogene TRBV3-2) and J usage is TRBJ2-4, with 7 bases matching TRBD2. The V gene's germline CDR1 is LGHDT and CDR2 YNNKEL (reference sequence). V trimming: 2 bases; J trimming: 3 bases; junction bases outside the gene matches: 7. The CDR3 totals 16 residues. Here the CDR3 DNA reads TGTGCCAGCAGCCAACTAGGACTAGTTGACAAAAACATTCAGTACTTC. Translated, it gives CASSQLGLVDKNIQYF.

V gene TRBV7-9 combines with J gene TRBJ1-2; 9 bases are a match to TRBD1. Per the germline V gene, CDR1 is SEHNR and CDR2 is FQNEAQ (reference sequence). V was pared by 5 bases and J by 7 bases, with 5 bases of the junction left unmatched. The CDR3 is 13 residues long. CDR3 coding DNA: TGTGCCAGCAGCCTTGGACAGGGGTTTGGCTACACCTTC. This translates into CASSLGQGFGYTF.

The chain uses TRBV18 and TRBJ2-1; 11 positions agree with TRBD2. Germline loops: CDR1 KGHSH, CDR2 LQKENI. V was clipped by 1 base and J by 9 bases; unmatched bases: 2. The CDR3 sequence is 14 residues long. CDR3 nucleotides: TGTGCCAGCTCACCACAGGGACTAGCGGCTGAGCAGTTCTTC. This translates into CASSPQGLAAEQFF.

The chain links TRBV9 to TRBJ2-1; possibly TRBD2 for D (6 bases). V shed 0 bases and J shed 10 bases, with 17 bases lying between them. The germline V gene has CDR1 SGDLS and CDR2 YYNGEE. The CDR3 totals 15 residues. The CDR3, as DNA: TGTGCCAGCAGCGTAGGGATTGAGGAGGGACGGGAGCAGTTCTTC. It specifies CASSVGIEEGREQFF.

The rearrangement joins TRBV20-1 to TRBJ2-3; D remains ambiguous. The CDR3 spans 10 residues. V shed 4 bases and J shed 3 bases, with 2 bases lying between them. Germline CDR1 reads DFQATT; CDR2 reads SNEGSKA (reference sequence). CDR3 amino acids: CSATTDTQYF. The DNA of the CDR3 is TGCAGTGCTACAACAGATACGCAGTATTTT.

The gene calls are TRBV6-5 and TRBJ1-2; D is possibly TRBD1 (6 bases). Germline V CDR1 and CDR2: MNHEY, SVGAGI. V dropped 1 base and J dropped 6 bases, with 15 bases sitting between them. The CDR3 has 15 residues. The CDR3 nucleotides read TGTGCCAGCAGTTACTTTATGCCCTCAGGGGATGGCTACACCTTC. Protein sequence: CASSYFMPSGDGYTF.

This clone was counted once. The chain recombines TRBV5-5 with TRBJ1-2; D call uncertain. V gave up 1 base and J gave up 2 bases, with 6 bases separating them. The CDR3 is made up of 13 amino acids. Germline loops: CDR1 SGHKS, CDR2 YYEKEE (reference sequence). The CDR3 sequence is CASSLLENYGYTF. The CDR3 DNA sequence: TGTGCCAGCAGCTTGTTGGAGAACTATGGCTACACCTTC.

The gene calls are TRBV18 and TRBJ2-7; 7 bases line up with TRBD1. The CDR3 extends over 14 amino acids. V lost 1 base and J lost 6; bases outside the gene matches: 6. Germline values: CDR1 KGHSH, CDR2 LQKENI. The CDR3 nucleotides read TGTGCCAGCTCACCACGAGACAGGGCCCTCGAGCAGTACTTC. Protein: CASSPRDRALEQYF.

The sample holds a few counts of this clone. This sequence joins TRBV6-5 and TRBJ2-1; 9 bases line up with TRBD2. The CDR3 totals 15 residues. Germline V gene lookup returns CDR1 MNHEY and CDR2 SVGAGI. Germline trimming cut 3 bases from V and 6 bases from J; bases unmatched to any gene: 6. CDR3 region: CASSYGLAGSNEQFF. CDR3 nucleotides: TGTGCCAGCAGTTATGGGCTAGCGGGGTCCAATGAGCAGTTCTTC.

The V gene is TRBV7-3, the J gene TRBJ2-2, with D tentatively TRBD1 (6 bases). Germline V gene lookup returns CDR1 SGHTA and CDR2 FQGTGA. V was trimmed by 4 bases and J by 6 bases, leaving 6 bases between them. The CDR3 spans 12 residues. The CDR3 sequence: CASSSGAGELFF. DNA for the CDR3: TGTGCCAGCAGCTCAGGGGCCGGGGAGCTGTTTTTT.

The rearrangement links TRBV5-5 to TRBJ1-2; unclear D gene. The CDR3 has 11 amino acids. Trimming shortened V by 4 bases and J by 3 bases, and 4 bases separated the two germline ends. Germline V gene sequence: CDR1 SGHKS, CDR2 YYEKEE (reference sequence). The CDR3 loop reads CASSHHYGYTF. CDR3 nucleotides: TGTGCCAGCAGCCACCACTATGGCTACACCTTC. The variable domain in full, with the rest retrieved from reference TRBV5-5 and TRBJ1-2, is DAGVTQSPTHLIKTRGQQVTLRCSPISGHKSVSWYQQVLGQGPQFIFQYYEKEERGRGNFPDRFSARQFPNYSSELNVNALLLGDSALYLCASSHHYGYTFGSGTRLTVV.

The chain recombines TRBV27 with TRBJ1-2; D is uncertain. The CDR3 runs to 16 residues. Between the trimmed V and J ends, which lost 5 bases and 2 bases, there was a span of 18 bases. The V gene's germline CDR1 is MNHEY and CDR2 SMNVEV (reference sequence). CDR3 in amino acids: CASSLGWGGINYGYTF. The CDR3 region has the DNA TGTGCCAGCAGTCTCGGTTGGGGAGGAATAAACTATGGCTACACCTTC.

The gene calls are TRBV21-1 and TRBJ1-2. TRBV21-1 is marked as a pseudogene. This CDR3 contains 18 residues. The CDR3 loop is CASSKEEREGSINYGYTF. The DNA of the CDR3 is TGTGCCAGCAGCAAAGAGGAAAGGGAAGGCTCTATTAACTATGGCTACACCTTC.

The chain couples TRBV6-5 to TRBJ2-7; 8 nucleotides agree with TRBD2. The CDR3 covers 16 residues. The V and J ends lost 4 bases and 2 bases, in that order; junction bases with no gene match: 10. CDR1 and CDR2 from the germline V gene are MNHEY and SVGAGI. CDR3 bases: TGTGCCAGCAGTTCCCCTGGGCTAGCGGGTACCTACGAGCAGTACTTC. Encoded protein: CASSSPGLAGTYEQYF.

V is TRBV7-2 and J is TRBJ1-6; 7 positions agree with TRBD1. This CDR3 has 13 amino acids. V lost 5 bases and J lost 10; bases outside the gene matches: 5. Per germline, CDR1 SGHTA and CDR2 FQGNSA. Here the CDR3 reads CASSQDRPSPLHF. The CDR3 nucleotides read TGTGCCAGCAGCCAGGACAGGCCATCACCCCTCCACTTT.

The J gene is TRBJ1-1, the V gene TRBV24-1; TRBD1 agrees at 8 bases. V lost 4 bases and J lost 1; bases outside the gene matches: 4. This CDR3 contains 15 residues. Germline CDR1 reads KGHDR; CDR2 reads SFDVKD. This chain's CDR3 is CATSDTGTGNTEAFF. As DNA, the CDR3 is TGTGCCACCAGTGACACCGGGACAGGGAACACTGAAGCTTTCTTT.

This chain links TRBV7-8 with TRBJ2-5; D is perhaps TRBD1 (6 bases). The ends were cut back, 5 bases at V and 1 base at J, with 11 bases in the middle. The CDR3 sequence is 14 residues long. CDR1 SGHVS and CDR2 FQNEAQ come from the germline V gene. This chain's CDR3 is CASSRQVSQETQYF. The CDR3 bases are TGTGCCAGCAGCCGACAGGTAAGCCAAGAGACCCAGTACTTC. The whole variable domain, remainder taken from reference TRBV7-8 and TRBJ2-5, is GAGVSQSPRYKVAKRGQDVALRCDPISGHVSLFWYQQALGQGPEFLTYFQNEAQLDKSGLPSDRFFAERPEGSVSTLKIQRTQQEDSAVYLCASSRQVSQETQYFGPGTRLLVL.

The V gene is TRBV19, the J gene TRBJ1-3; no clear D gene. CDR1 LNHDA and CDR2 SQIVND come from the germline V gene (reference sequence). This CDR3 is built from 16 residues. Between the trimmed V and J ends, which lost 3 bases and 0 bases, there was a span of 12 bases. In DNA form, the CDR3 reads TGTGCCAGTAGTATTGTGGGCAGAGCCTCTGGAAACACCATATATTTT. The encoded protein is CASSIVGRASGNTIYF. The variable domain in full, with the rest retrieved from reference TRBV19 and TRBJ1-3, is DGGITQSPKYLFRKEGQNVTLSCEQNLNHDAMYWYRQDPGQGLRLIYYSQIVNDFQKGDIAEGYSVSREKKESFPLTVTSAQKNPTAFYLCASSIVGRASGNTIYFGEGSWLTVV.

The rearrangement links TRBV19 to TRBJ1-2; 7 positions match TRBD1. This CDR3 is 13 amino acids long. Per the germline V gene, CDR1 is LNHDA and CDR2 is SQIVND (reference sequence). Germline trimming cut 7 bases from V and 4 bases from J; bases unmatched to any gene: 6. CDR3 nucleotides: TGTGCCAGTACCCGGGACAGCTCCTATGGCTACACCTTC. It translates to CASTRDSSYGYTF.

The V and J genes are TRBV9 and TRBJ2-3; D possibly matches TRBD1 or TRBD2 (5 bases each). The V end lost 6 bases, the J end lost 4 bases, and 21 bases lay between the germline ends. CDR1 SGDLS and CDR2 YYNGEE come from the germline V gene. The CDR3 covers 16 residues. The CDR3 coding sequence is TGTGCCAGCAACATGGGACCCACAGCAGGCTCAGATACGCAGTATTTT. Amino acids: CASNMGPTAGSDTQYF.

V gene TRBV25-1 combines with J gene TRBJ2-2, with D perhaps assigned TRBD1 or TRBD2 (5 bases each). Germline CDR1 reads MGHDK; CDR2 reads SYGVNS. The germline V and J ends were trimmed by 3 bases and 2 bases, with 10 bases remaining between them. This CDR3 region has 15 residues. Here the CDR3 reads CASSDRGRNTGELFF. CDR3 nucleotide sequence: TGTGCCAGCAGTGATCGGGGCAGAAACACCGGGGAGCTGTTTTTT.

The V call is TRBV2, the J call TRBJ2-5; possibly TRBD1 or TRBD2 for D (5 bases each). This CDR3 region has 16 residues. V was trimmed by 5 bases and J by 7 bases, leaving 23 bases between them. Germline V CDR1 and CDR2: SNHLY, FYNNEI. In DNA form, the CDR3 reads TGTGCCAGCAGTAGATCGGCCGGGGCGGGCCTAGGGACCCAGTACTTC. This codes for CASSRSAGAGLGTQYF. The entire variable domain, with the rest obtained from reference TRBV2 and TRBJ2-5, is as follows: EPEVTQTPSHQVTQMGQEVILRCVPISNHLYFYWYRQILGQKVEFLVSFYNNEISEKSEIFDDQFSVERPDGSNFTLKIRSTKLEDSAMYFCASSRSAGAGLGTQYFGPGTRLLVL.

This clone was found once. In DNA form, the CDR3 reads TGTGCCAGCAGTGAATACGATGGCTACACCTTC. This encodes CASSEYDGYTF. The chain has TRBV6-1 and TRBJ1-2; D is uncertain. CDR3 length equals 11 residues. Germline loops: CDR1 MNHNS, CDR2 SASEGT. Between the trimmed V and J ends, which lost 2 bases and 6 bases, there was a span of 4 bases.

V is TRBV3-1 (or the pseudogene TRBV3-2) and J is TRBJ1-1; a weak D match, TRBD1 (6 bases). Deletions cut 4 bases from V and 1 base from J, with 10 bases between. CDR1 LGHDT and CDR2 YNNKEL come from the germline V gene (reference sequence). This CDR3 comprises 14 residues. In nucleotides, the CDR3 is TGTGCCAGCAGCCGGTGGACAGAGAACACTGAAGCTTTCTTT. This sequence encodes CASSRWTENTEAFF.